Each of the 11 T cell receptor beta chains below was sequenced from the same sample in a study of naive and memory T cell subsets. Two oligonucleotides, mixed equimolar, formed the beta constant-region primer covering TRBC1 and TRBC2. Four rounds of PCR amplified the ligated cDNA using nested alpha and beta constant-region primers plus SP2. TCRdb reprocessed the UMI-ligation and nested PCR reads via MiXCR and lists one record per CDR3 protein. The table lists 95,000 to 150,000 distinct CDR3 sequences, 35% to 40% of them singletons. Sample: central memory CD4+ T cells from blood. These receptors all stem from a human donor in good health.

V usage is TRBV5-1 and J usage is TRBJ2-7; 12 nucleotides match TRBD2. This CDR3 has 18 amino acids. The germline CDR1 and CDR2 sequences are SGHRS and YFSETQ. V shed 3 bases, J shed 0 bases, and the junction held 10 bases outside the gene matches. CDR3 loop: CASSSFGTSGRSSYEQYF. The DNA for the CDR3 is TGCGCCAGCAGCTCATTCGGGACTAGCGGGCGGAGCTCCTACGAGCAGTACTTC.

The sample holds one count of this clonotype. The chain joins TRBV2 to TRBJ2-3; the D is unclear. The CDR3 length is 14 residues. CDR1 and CDR2 from the germline V gene are SNHLY and FYNNEI. V was trimmed by 3 bases and J by 0 bases, leaving 7 bases between them. The CDR3 nucleotides read TGTGCCAGCAGTGACGCCCCTAGCACAGATACGCAGTATTTT. It translates to CASSDAPSTDTQYF.

This rearrangement joins TRBV27 to TRBJ2-1; D is unresolved. Germline assignment: CDR1 MNHEY and CDR2 SMNVEV (reference sequence). This CDR3 is 14 amino acids long. With 7 bases removed from V and 3 bases from J, the gap between germline ends came to 13 bases. The CDR3 region is CASTRNHNYNEQFF. CDR3 DNA sequence: TGTGCCAGCACACGTAACCACAACTACAATGAGCAGTTCTTC.

This clonotype appeared a few times. The rearrangement joins TRBV24-1 to TRBJ1-1, with 7 positions matching TRBD1. CDR3 size: 14 residues. With 4 bases clipped from V and 2 bases from J, the junction kept 3 bases outside the gene matches. CDR1 is KGHDR and CDR2 is SFDVKD in the germline V gene. CDR3 nucleotide sequence: TGTGCCACCAGTGACGGGACAGCCAACACTGAAGCTTTCTTT. Its protein product is CATSDGTANTEAFF.

The chain carries TRBV29-1 and TRBJ2-1, with 8 bases matching TRBD2. Germline CDR1 and CDR2: SQVTM and ANQGSEA. The CDR3 totals 14 residues. V was clipped by 3 bases and J by 5 bases; unmatched bases: 6. The CDR3 DNA follows: TGCAGCGTTGATAGGAGCGGGAGCAACAATGAGCAGTTCTTC. It translates to CSVDRSGSNNEQFF.

This clonotype occurred a few times. The chain is built from TRBV2 and TRBJ1-5; 9 positions match TRBD1. CDR3 length equals 14 residues. Trimming cost V 7 bases and J 3 bases; bases outside gene matches: 4. The V gene's germline CDR1 is SNHLY and CDR2 FYNNEI. The CDR3 loop reads CASTGQGPNQPQHF. The CDR3, as DNA: TGTGCCAGCACCGGACAGGGGCCCAATCAGCCCCAGCATTTT. The entire variable domain, with the rest obtained from reference TRBV2 and TRBJ1-5, is as follows: EPEVTQTPSHQVTQMGQEVILRCVPISNHLYFYWYRQILGQKVEFLVSFYNNEISEKSEIFDDQFSVERPDGSNFTLKIRSTKLEDSAMYFCASTGQGPNQPQHFGDGTRLSIL.

The chain combines TRBV21-1 with TRBJ1-5; the table calls TRBD1, which could not be checked here. TRBV21-1 is classified as a pseudogene. This CDR3 has 15 amino acids. CDR3 coding DNA: TGTGCCAGCAGCTACAGGGGGCGACTAAATCAGCCCCAGCATTTT. It translates to CASSYRGRLNQPQHF.

This clonotype was found a few times. CDR3 residues: CASSRSPYSDTQYF. Here the CDR3 DNA reads TGTGCCAGCAGCCGTAGCCCATACTCGGATACGCAGTATTTT. The chain uses TRBV27 and TRBJ2-3; D gene ambiguous. The CDR3 is made up of 14 amino acids. CDR1 and CDR2 (germline): MNHEY, SMNVEV (reference sequence). Trimming pared 6 bases from V and 6 bases from J, leaving 16 bases between.

J is TRBJ1-2 and V is TRBV6-5; D might be TRBD1 (5 bases). Looked up from germline, CDR1 is MNHEY and CDR2 is SVGAGI. The V end lost 4 bases, the J end lost 7 bases, and 10 bases lay between the germline ends. The CDR3 has 12 amino acids. CDR3 amino acids: CASSLGGAGYTF. The CDR3 bases are TGTGCCAGCAGTTTGGGGGGAGCTGGCTACACCTTC.

The V call is TRBV20-1, the J call TRBJ1-1, with TRBD1 matching 10 bases. With V trimmed by 5 bases and J by 0 bases, 9 bases remained unmatched. The CDR3 has 16 amino acids. Germline V lookup: CDR1 DFQATT, CDR2 SNEGSKA (reference sequence). The CDR3 DNA reads as TGCAGTGCTCGCCGGGACAGGGGACAAATGAACACTGAAGCTTTCTTT. Its protein is CSARRDRGQMNTEAFF.

The chain uses TRBV20-1 and TRBJ2-7; 7 bases agree with TRBD1. V trimming: 0 bases; J trimming: 2 bases; junction bases outside the gene matches: 7. CDR3 length equals 15 residues. Germline assignment: CDR1 DFQATT and CDR2 SNEGSKA (reference sequence). CDR3 amino acids: CSAREGRQGAYEQYF. The CDR3 DNA follows: TGCAGTGCTAGAGAGGGGCGGCAGGGGGCCTACGAGCAGTACTTC.